This TCR beta chain derives from a study of technical replicates of blood from four donors. Clones were sequenced by immunoSEQ multiplex PCR, and TCRdb holds only the in-frame ones, with some missing. The sample holds about 73,000 clones, 85% to 95% seen once. The germline CDR1 and CDR2 sequences are SGHTA and FQGNSA. This CDR3 region has 15 residues. Trimming shortened V by 2 bases and J by 6 bases, and 16 bases separated the two germline ends. The TCR sequence derives from a human donor in good health. Some clones in this sample may be carry-over from other donors' samples. The chain links TRBV7-2 to TRBJ1-2; D remains ambiguous. Sequenced sample: PBMCs. The CDR3 DNA reads TGTGCCAGCAGCTTATTTTTTAGCGGGTCCAATGGCTACACCTTC. The encoded protein is CASSLFFSGSNGYTF.